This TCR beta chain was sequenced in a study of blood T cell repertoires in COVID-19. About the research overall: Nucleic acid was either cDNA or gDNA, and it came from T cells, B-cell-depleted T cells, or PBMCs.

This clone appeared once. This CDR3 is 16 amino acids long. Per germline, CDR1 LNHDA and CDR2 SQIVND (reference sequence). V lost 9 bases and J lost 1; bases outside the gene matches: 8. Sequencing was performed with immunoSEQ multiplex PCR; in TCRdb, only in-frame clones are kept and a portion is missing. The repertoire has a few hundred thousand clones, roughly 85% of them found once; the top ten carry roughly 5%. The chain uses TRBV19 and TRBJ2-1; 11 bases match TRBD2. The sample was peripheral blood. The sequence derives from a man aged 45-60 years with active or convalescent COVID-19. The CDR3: CASLPRLAGSYNEQFF. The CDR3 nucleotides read TGTGCCAGCCTTCCTAGACTAGCGGGATCCTACAATGAGCAGTTCTTC.